Following are 28 T cell receptor beta chains from one sample sequenced in a study of blood T cell repertoires in COVID-19. Only in-frame clones appear in the TCRdb table, and some are missing; sequencing was by immunoSEQ multiplex PCR. The table shows about 150,000 clones, with under 85% occurring only once. Sequenced input: peripheral blood. The source is a woman at least 80 years old with acute or convalescent COVID-19.

CDR3 amino acids: CASSAGGSWNTEAFF. The DNA for the CDR3 is TGTGCCAGCAGTGCAGGGGGCAGCTGGAACACTGAAGCTTTCTTT. The J gene is TRBJ1-1, the V gene TRBV6-2 or TRBV6-3; the match to TRBD1 covers 8 bases. The germline gives CDR1 MNHEY, CDR2 SVGEGT. The CDR3 loop spans 15 amino acids. V lost 5 bases to trimming and J lost 1 base; unmatched junction nucleotides: 6.

This clone was picked up one time. The CDR3 DNA is TGCGCCAGCAGCTTCGGGGATCAAGCGACTAATGAAAAACTGTTTTTT. Amino acid sequence: CASSFGDQATNEKLFF. This chain joins TRBV5-1 and TRBJ1-4; D is unclear. V was pared by 2 bases and J by 2 bases, with 13 bases between. Germline V CDR1 and CDR2: SGHRS, YFSETQ. The CDR3 extends over 16 amino acids.

This chain joins TRBV7-9 and TRBJ2-5; perhaps TRBD2 as D (5 bases). Germline loops: CDR1 SEHNR, CDR2 FQNEAQ (reference sequence). Trimming removed 3 bases from V and 5 bases from J, with 13 bases in between. This CDR3 has 14 amino acids. CDR3 DNA: TGTGCCAGCAGCTTCCTGAGGGCGAGGGAGACCCAGTACTTC. It yields the protein CASSFLRARETQYF.

V gene TRBV12-3 or TRBV12-4 combines with J gene TRBJ1-1, with TRBD1 as a possible D gene (5 bases). Between the trimmed V and J ends, which lost 6 bases and 4 bases, there was a span of 9 bases. The CDR3 consists of 12 residues. The CDR3 coding sequence is TGTGCCAGCAGCCTAGGGGCCACTGAAGCTTTCTTT. It codes for CASSLGATEAFF.

The V and J genes are TRBV3-1 (or the pseudogene TRBV3-2) and TRBJ2-7; 7 bases agree with TRBD2. The V gene's germline CDR1 is LGHDT and CDR2 YNNKEL (reference sequence). There are 17 residues in the CDR3. Trimming removed 1 base from V and 0 bases from J; junction bases left unmatched: 9. The CDR3 DNA is TGTGCCAGCAGCCAAGCCCTAGTGGGAGGGAGCTCCTACGAGCAGTACTTC. Amino acid sequence: CASSQALVGGSSYEQYF.

The CDR3 region has the DNA TGCGCCAGCAGCCCATCGGAGGGGGGGCGCGGCGGGGAGCTGTTTTTT. Amino acid sequence: CASSPSEGGRGGELFF. The chain has TRBV4-3 and TRBJ2-2; D perhaps matches TRBD2 (7 bases). This CDR3 is 16 amino acids long. The V end was cut by 4 bases, the J end by 7 bases, with 19 bases between. The germline CDR1 and CDR2 sequences are LGHNA and YSLEER.

The chain employs TRBV7-2 and TRBJ1-1; D possibly corresponds to TRBD1 (5 bases). Trimming removed 4 bases from V and 2 bases from J, with 17 bases in between. CDR1 and CDR2 (germline): SGHTA, FQGNSA. There are 16 residues in the CDR3. The CDR3 DNA reads as TGTGCCAGCAGCTGGGGGGAAGGACACCCAAACACTGAAGCTTTCTTT. It encodes CASSWGEGHPNTEAFF.

The V gene is TRBV5-8, the J gene TRBJ2-7, with D unresolved. V lost 2 bases, J lost 6 bases, and 9 bases lay in between. Germline-derived CDR1 and CDR2 are SGHTS and YDEGEE. The CDR3 loop spans 12 amino acids. Here the CDR3 DNA reads TGTGCCAGCAGCTTCGATTCGGGCGAGCAGTACTTC. Translation: CASSFDSGEQYF.

The V call is TRBV18, the J call TRBJ2-7; possibly TRBD2 for D (6 bases). The CDR3 extends over 17 amino acids. Per germline, CDR1 KGHSH and CDR2 LQKENI. Between the trimmed V and J ends, which lost 2 bases and 0 bases, there was a span of 17 bases. This CDR3 is CASSPLESGLGSYEQYF. In nucleotides, the CDR3 is TGTGCCAGCTCACCATTAGAAAGCGGGTTGGGCTCCTACGAGCAGTACTTC.

The V and J genes are TRBV7-3 and TRBJ2-1; 8 bases agree with TRBD2. The germline CDR1 and CDR2 sequences are SGHTA and FQGTGA. This CDR3 comprises 17 residues. V shed 4 bases, J shed 9 bases, and the junction held 17 bases outside the gene matches. The CDR3 here is CASSSLPSAGGSSEQFF. CDR3 bases: TGTGCCAGCAGCTCCCTCCCCTCTGCGGGGGGTTCGTCTGAGCAGTTCTTC.

In this sample, this clone turned up once. The genes are TRBV2 and TRBJ1-2; no firm D call. The V end was cut by 3 bases, the J end by 6 bases, with 8 bases between. This CDR3 has 12 residues. CDR1 and CDR2 from the germline V gene are SNHLY and FYNNEI. CDR3 in amino acids: CASSEQAHGYTF. In DNA form, the CDR3 reads TGTGCCAGCAGTGAGCAGGCCCATGGCTACACCTTC.

Comment on this clone: Other nucleotide sequences in the sample specify the same CDR3. The chain employs TRBV2 and TRBJ2-1; D is undetermined. Trimming cost V 7 bases and J 5 bases, with 3 bases left between them. The germline V gene has CDR1 SNHLY and CDR2 FYNNEI. This CDR3 is 10 amino acids long. CDR3 coding DNA: TGTGCCAGCACCAACAATGAGCAGTTCTTC. It translates to CASTNNEQFF.

The chain uses TRBV6-5 and TRBJ1-4; weak D call: TRBD1 (6 bases). Germline values: CDR1 MNHEY, CDR2 SVGAGI. This CDR3 comprises 15 residues. V was pared by 6 bases and J by 0 bases, with 11 bases between. CDR3 DNA: TGTGCCAGCAGAGCACAGGGAACAACTAATGAAAAACTGTTTTTT. This translates into CASRAQGTTNEKLFF.

This clone was seen many times. DNA of the CDR3: TGTGCAAGTCGCTTAGCGTGGTACCGAGGGGGCCTAGAGACCCAGTACTTC. Translating gives CASRLAWYRGGLETQYF. J is TRBJ2-5 and V is TRBV12-2; the table's D gene call, TRBD1, was not cross checked with the DNA. TRBV12-2 represents a pseudogene. CDR3 length: 17 residues.

The V call is TRBV11-3, the J call TRBJ2-1; maybe TRBD2 (5 bases). V gave up 5 bases and J gave up 10 bases, with 12 bases separating them. In germline, CDR1 is SGHNT, CDR2 YENEEA. The CDR3 extends over 12 amino acids. This CDR3 reads CASSKGRAEQFF. The CDR3 nucleotides are TGTGCCAGCAGCAAAGGGCGGGCAGAGCAGTTCTTC.

CDR3 amino acids: CASSPEIQGYYGYTF. In DNA form, the CDR3 reads TGTGCCAGCAGCCCAGAGATACAGGGATACTATGGCTACACCTTC. The V and J genes are TRBV3-1 (or the pseudogene TRBV3-2) and TRBJ1-2; maybe TRBD1 (6 bases). The CDR3 totals 15 residues. The V end was cut by 4 bases, the J end by 3 bases, with 15 bases between. The germline V gene encodes CDR1 LGHDT and CDR2 YNNKEL (reference sequence).

The CDR3 loop reads CASSLGSMNSPLHF. In DNA form, the CDR3 reads TGCGCCAGCAGCTTGGGGAGTATGAATTCACCCCTCCACTTT. This chain uses TRBV5-1 with TRBJ1-6; D unresolved. This CDR3 has 14 residues. Germline CDR1 SGHRS, CDR2 YFSETQ. The V and J ends lost 0 bases and 7 bases respectively, with 8 bases between them.

This chain links TRBV3-1 (or the pseudogene TRBV3-2) with TRBJ1-1; D is ambiguous. Deletions cut 1 base from V and 1 base from J, with 7 bases between. CDR3 size: 14 residues. CDR1 is LGHDT and CDR2 is YNNKEL in the germline V gene (reference sequence). The CDR3 DNA reads as TGTGCCAGCAGCCAAGGTCCAAAGAACACTGAAGCTTTCTTT. This translates into CASSQGPKNTEAFF.

This sequence joins TRBV5-1 and TRBJ1-1; TRBD1 matches 11 bases. Losses at the gene ends were 4 bases for V and 4 bases for J; bases not matched to a gene: 6. This CDR3 spans 15 amino acids. CDR1 is SGHRS and CDR2 is YFSETQ in the germline V gene. As DNA, the CDR3 is TGCGCCAGCAGCAAAACCGGGACAGGGGGCACTGAAGCTTTCTTT. Protein product: CASSKTGTGGTEAFF.

The chain couples TRBV19 to TRBJ2-2, with D possibly TRBD2 on 6 matching bases. The CDR3 spans 15 residues. The germline V gene has CDR1 LNHDA and CDR2 SQIVND (reference sequence). Deletions cut 5 bases from V and 6 bases from J, with 16 bases between. In DNA form, the CDR3 reads TGTGCCAGTAGTTCGGGACTCCTAGGGGCCGGGGAGCTGTTTTTT. As protein: CASSSGLLGAGELFF.

This clone turned up a few times. The chain links TRBV24-1 to TRBJ1-2; D gene uncertain. Trimming removed 0 bases from V and 6 bases from J, with 4 bases in between. The CDR3 is 12 residues long. The V gene's germline CDR1 is KGHDR and CDR2 SFDVKD. In nucleotides, the CDR3 is TGTGCCACCAGTGATTTGCGGGATGGCTACACCTTC. Its translation is CATSDLRDGYTF.

The chain's CDR3 is CASSPVARDRGRGYTF. CDR3 DNA: TGTGCCAGCTCACCAGTTGCCCGGGACAGGGGTAGGGGCTACACCTTC. This rearrangement joins TRBV18 to TRBJ1-2; 10 positions match TRBD1. The junction had 11 bases not matched to a gene; V was cut back by 2 bases and J by 8 bases. Germline V gene data show CDR1 as KGHSH and CDR2 as LQKENI. There are 16 residues in the CDR3. The variable domain in full, completed from reference TRBV18 and TRBJ1-2, reads NAGVMQNPRHLVRRRGQEARLRCSPMKGHSHVYWYRQLPEEGLKFMVYLQKENIIDESGMPKERFSAEFPKEGPSILRIQQVVRGDSAAYFCASSPVARDRGRGYTFGSGTRLTVV.

The chain links TRBV5-8 to TRBJ1-2; perhaps TRBD1 as D (5 bases). The CDR3 has 15 residues. Trimming took off 4 bases at V and 5 bases at J, with 18 bases between the two ends. Per the germline V gene, CDR1 is SGHTS and CDR2 is YDEGEE. CDR3 in DNA: TGTGCCAGCAGCCCGGCCGGGACTGTAGGGTATGGCTACACCTTC. Residues: CASSPAGTVGYGYTF.

V usage is TRBV19 and J usage is TRBJ1-3; no reliable D call. Germline values: CDR1 LNHDA, CDR2 SQIVND (reference sequence). The CDR3 has 15 amino acids. V gave up 6 bases and J gave up 0 bases, with 12 bases separating them. Written as DNA, the CDR3 is TGTGCCAGTAGATCAGGCGGGGACTCTGGAAACACCATATATTTT. As protein: CASRSGGDSGNTIYF.

The genes are TRBV7-2 and TRBJ1-4, with 7 bases that match TRBD1. CDR1 SGHTA and CDR2 FQGNSA come from the germline V gene. This CDR3 spans 15 amino acids. The V segment lost 5 bases and the J segment 4 bases; nucleotides outside the gene matches: 7. CDR3 loop: CASSLWTGLNEKLFF. The CDR3 coding sequence is TGTGCCAGCAGCCTTTGGACAGGACTTAATGAAAAACTGTTTTTT. Based on the CDR3 plus reference TRBV7-2 and TRBJ1-4, the full variable domain is GAGVSQSPSNKVTEKGKDVELRCDPISGHTALYWYRQSLGQGLEFLIYFQGNSAPDKSGLPSDRFSAERTGGSVSTLTIQRTQQEDSAVYLCASSLWTGLNEKLFFGSGTQLSVL.

The rearrangement links TRBV4-1 to TRBJ1-2; 10 bases match TRBD1. The CDR3 has 16 residues. Germline-derived CDR1 and CDR2 are MGHRA and YSYEKL. Trimming removed 0 bases from V and 2 bases from J; junction bases left unmatched: 3. The CDR3 nucleotides are TGCGCCAGCAGCCAAGATTCGGGACAGGGGAACTATGGCTACACCTTC. Translation gives CASSQDSGQGNYGYTF.

This clone was seen more than once but under ten times. The chain couples TRBV7-9 to TRBJ1-6; weak D call: TRBD1 (5 bases). Germline V lookup: CDR1 SEHNR, CDR2 FQNEAQ (reference sequence). The ends were cut back, 5 bases at V and 14 bases at J, with 25 bases in the middle. The CDR3 is made up of 16 amino acids. For the CDR3, the DNA is TGTGCCAGCAGCCCTGGGGGTGGCATAGCCTGGGGGGCCCTCCACTTT. Its translation is CASSPGGGIAWGALHF.

The gene calls are TRBV7-8 and TRBJ2-1; 7 nucleotides agree with TRBD2. Trimming took 4 bases from V and 1 from J; bases not matched to a gene: 4. This CDR3 spans 15 amino acids. Germline assignment: CDR1 SGHVS and CDR2 FQNEAQ. The DNA of the CDR3 is TGTGCCAGCAGCTCTGGAGCGGGATCCTACAATGAGCAGTTCTTC. It specifies CASSSGAGSYNEQFF.